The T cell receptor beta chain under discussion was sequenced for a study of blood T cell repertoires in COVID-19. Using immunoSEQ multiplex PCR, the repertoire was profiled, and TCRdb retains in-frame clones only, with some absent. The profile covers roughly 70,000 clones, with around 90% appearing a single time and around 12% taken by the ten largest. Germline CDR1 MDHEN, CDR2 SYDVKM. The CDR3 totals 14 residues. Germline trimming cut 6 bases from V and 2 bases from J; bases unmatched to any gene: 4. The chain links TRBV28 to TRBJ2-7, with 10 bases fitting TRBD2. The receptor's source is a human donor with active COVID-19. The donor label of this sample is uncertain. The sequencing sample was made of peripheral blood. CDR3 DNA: TGTGCCAGCAGCGCACTAGCGGGAACCTACGAGCAGTACTTC. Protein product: CASSALAGTYEQYF.